The clone carrying this T cell receptor beta chain was seen more than once but under ten times. Its target is unknown. This sample is drawn from a study of blood T cells in healthy people across ages. Per germline, CDR1 PRHDT and CDR2 FYEKMQ (reference sequence). The junction had 4 bases not matched to a gene; V was cut back by 2 bases and J by 1 base. CDR3 length equals 15 residues. General study points: Donor CMV infection status was unknown, possibly confounding age-related changes in expanded clonotypes. TCR beta diversity per million T cells fell roughly linearly with age.

Ranging in age from about 6 to 95, the donors were healthy Caucasian individuals from Russia. The authors isolated at least 6 million PBMCs per sample. Then a second PCR, running about 7 to 11 cycles, was carried out with a sample-barcoded 5' primer and a J-beta primer mix. One entry per CDR3 protein results from TCRdb running MiXCR on the 5' RACE reads. Here the sample spans 1.5 million to 2 million distinct CDR3 sequences, roughly two fifths being singletons. This TCR came from a human donor in good health. V usage is TRBV13 and J usage is TRBJ2-7; 8 bases agree with TRBD2. The sample comprised blood. CDR3 DNA: TGTGCCAGCAGCTTACTGCGGGGGGAATCCTACGAGCAGTACTTC. Protein sequence: CASSLLRGESYEQYF.